What follows is one T cell receptor beta chain and its context. This clonotype was detected many times. Its cognate antigen has yet to be identified. Base qualities are not recorded, but no much larger clone differs from it by a single base. The TCR beta CDR3 regions were amplified from the RNA transcripts. The TCR CDR3 was subjected to a first round of RT-PCR using the HTBI primer set and the Qiagen OneStep RT-PCR kit. Libraries were constructed in a second round of multiplex PCR, after which size selection and purification were performed. The libraries were sequenced on an Illumina HiSeq2000 using paired-end 100 bp reads. The published analysis was carried out like this. SOAPnuke was used to process the raw data, removing reads that contained adapters or uncalled bases, had a mean Phred below 15, or lacked an exact match to the constant primer or identifier. COPE v1.2.5 was used to merge the high-quality paired reads, and each unique nucleotide sequence was defined as a clonotype. Clonotypes were aligned to IMGT TRBV, TRBD and TRBJ reference segments using MiTCR v1.1. Analysis was restricted to V-J combinations with a frequency above 0.0001, which covered 99.2% of repertoires. A TCS score was defined as the ratio of F50 (clonal expansion) to E x V (chaos), with BLOSUM62-based TCRdist applied between CDR3 peptides within each V-J. Welch's t-statistics and random forest reduced around 550 V-J features to 10 to 15, which were used in a naive Bayes classifier (R e1071). Clones were called with MiXCR by TCRdb after fastp trimmed the public reads at Q25, and only in-frame beta chains were retained. Identical CDR3 proteins give one entry, which carries the most common genes and DNA. V and J calls and clone size were set by TCRdb, not the authors. Across this sample there are 380,000 or so distinct CDR3 sequences, with about 20% seen only once. Around 3.4% of the sample lies in the top ten.

A patient counted as having stable Graves' hyperthyroidism if no progression to ophthalmopathy occurred over 18 months of follow-up. The hyperthyroidism patients were between 18 and 65 years old and newly diagnosed, with a disease duration of less than 2 months. Any patient with an uncontrolled infection, another autoimmune disease, pregnancy or lactation was excluded. Diagnoses were established on the basis of clinical symptoms, serum thyroxine and TRAb, thyroid ultrasound, and orbital computed tomography. PBMCs were separated from approximately 10 ml of fresh peripheral blood using Ficoll-Paque density gradient centrifugation. Trizol reagent was used to extract total RNA, and RNA quality was then checked on an Agilent 2100 Bioanalyzer. The sample is drawn from a study of T cells in Graves' hyperthyroidism and ophthalmopathy (dated by TCRdb to about 2019). Context from the whole study: Peripheral blood samples were taken at initial diagnosis, before any treatment was given. According to the paper, TCR Vbeta CDR3 sequencing was carried out on some 130 peripheral blood samples, which came from 40 to 45 ophthalmopathy, around 74 hyperthyroidism and roughly 17 progressor patients. In several Graves' hyperthyroidism patients, the study also compared T-cell repertoires from thyroid tissue with T-cell repertoires from blood. To identify distinguishing TCR V-J signatures, a discovery cohort of 90 to 100 patients was used, comprising some 45 with Graves' ophthalmopathy and some 60 with stable Graves' hyperthyroidism. An independent validation cohort of some 18 hyperthyroidism patients and about 15 patients who later progressed to ophthalmopathy tested prospective prediction of ophthalmopathy. Once sampling was done, hyperthyroidism patients were given methimazole at a starting dose of 30 mg daily, whereas ophthalmopathy patients were given high-dose intravenous methylprednisolone. The approximately 95 discovery patients were divided at random into training and test sets in a 7:3 ratio.

Overall results and qualifications from the work: A 13 V-J signature model separated ophthalmopathy from stable hyperthyroidism, with about 88% sensitivity and 81.08% specificity in cross-validation and 80%/75% in testing. In validation, the model predicted progression to ophthalmopathy a median of about 5.9 months before onset, with 70% to 71% sensitivity and about 72% specificity. Most expanded thyroid clonotypes (frequency above 0.001) were also detected in blood, a finding suggesting that blood repertoires may reflect thyroid immune responses. No statistical method was used to fix the sample size in advance, and group allocation was not hidden from the investigators.

The CDR3 goes from the cysteine to the phenylalanine over 14 residues. Just CDR3 DNA is preserved here, 42 bases in frame from base 1. For CDR1 and CDR2, the germline V gene (reference sequence) lists DFQATT and SNEGSKA. Trimming takes 1 base from V and 7 bases from J, and the germline ends sit 14 bases apart. Sequenced input: blood. This TCR was sampled from a woman aged 18-29 years with Graves' hyperthyroidism. In this chain, TRBV20-1 is recombined with TRBJ1-5; TRBD1 is a possible D gene, resting on 5 matching bases. The DNA sequence is TGCAGTGCTAGAGCCCCGCAGGGCAGCCAGCCCCAGCATTTT. This sequence encodes CSARAPQGSQPQHF.